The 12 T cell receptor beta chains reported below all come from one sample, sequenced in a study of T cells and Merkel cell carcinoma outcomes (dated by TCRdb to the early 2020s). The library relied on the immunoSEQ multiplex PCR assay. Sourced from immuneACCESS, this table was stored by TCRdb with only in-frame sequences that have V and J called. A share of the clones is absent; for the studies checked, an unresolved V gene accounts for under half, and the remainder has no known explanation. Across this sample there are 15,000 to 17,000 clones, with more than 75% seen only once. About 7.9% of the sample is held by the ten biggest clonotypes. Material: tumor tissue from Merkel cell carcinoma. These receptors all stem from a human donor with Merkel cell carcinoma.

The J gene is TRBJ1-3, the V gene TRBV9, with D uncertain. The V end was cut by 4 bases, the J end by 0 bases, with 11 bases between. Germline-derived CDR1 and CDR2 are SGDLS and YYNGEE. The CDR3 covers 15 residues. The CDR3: CASSLDGDSGNTIYF. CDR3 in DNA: TGTGCCAGCAGCCTAGACGGGGACTCTGGAAACACCATATATTTT.

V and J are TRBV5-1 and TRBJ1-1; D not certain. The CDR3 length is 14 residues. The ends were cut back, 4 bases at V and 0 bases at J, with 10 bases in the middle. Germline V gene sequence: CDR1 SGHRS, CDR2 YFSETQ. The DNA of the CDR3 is TGCGCCAGCAGCCCAGACAATTTGAACACTGAAGCTTTCTTT. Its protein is CASSPDNLNTEAFF.

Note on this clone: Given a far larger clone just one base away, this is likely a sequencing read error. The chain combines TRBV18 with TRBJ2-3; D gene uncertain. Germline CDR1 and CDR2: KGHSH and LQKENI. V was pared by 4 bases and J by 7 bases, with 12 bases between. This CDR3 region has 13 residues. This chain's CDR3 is CASSLSSEYTQYF. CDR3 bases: TGTGCCAGCTCACTATCTTCCGAATATACGCAGTATTTT.

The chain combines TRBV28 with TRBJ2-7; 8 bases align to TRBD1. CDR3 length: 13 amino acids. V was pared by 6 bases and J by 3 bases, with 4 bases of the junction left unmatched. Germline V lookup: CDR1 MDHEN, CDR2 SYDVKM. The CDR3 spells CASSPDRGYEQYF. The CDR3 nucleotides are TGTGCCAGCAGCCCCGACAGGGGCTACGAGCAGTACTTC.

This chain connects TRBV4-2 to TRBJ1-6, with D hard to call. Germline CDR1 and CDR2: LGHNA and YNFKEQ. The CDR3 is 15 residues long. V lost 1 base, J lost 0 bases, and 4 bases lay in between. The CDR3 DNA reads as TGTGCCAGCAGCCAAGGGAGCTCCTATAATTCACCCCTCCACTTT. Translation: CASSQGSSYNSPLHF.

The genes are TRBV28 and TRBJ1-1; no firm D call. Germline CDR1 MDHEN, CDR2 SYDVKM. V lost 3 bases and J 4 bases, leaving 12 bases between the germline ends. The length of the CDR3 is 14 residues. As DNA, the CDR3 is TGTGCCAGCAGTTTGTCCGTACGGATCACTGAAGCTTTCTTT. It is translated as CASSLSVRITEAFF.

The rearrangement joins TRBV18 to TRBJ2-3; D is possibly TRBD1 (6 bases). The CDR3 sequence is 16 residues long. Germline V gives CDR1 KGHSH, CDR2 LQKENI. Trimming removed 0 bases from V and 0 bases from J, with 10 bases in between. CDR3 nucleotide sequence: TGTGCCAGCTCACCACCCCAGACAGGTAGCACAGATACGCAGTATTTT. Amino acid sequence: CASSPPQTGSTDTQYF.

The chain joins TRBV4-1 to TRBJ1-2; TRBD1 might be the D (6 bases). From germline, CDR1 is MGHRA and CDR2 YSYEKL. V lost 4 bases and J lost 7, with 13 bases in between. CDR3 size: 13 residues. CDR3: CASSLPQGFGYTF. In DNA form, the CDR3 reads TGCGCCAGCAGCCTCCCCCAGGGGTTTGGCTACACCTTC.

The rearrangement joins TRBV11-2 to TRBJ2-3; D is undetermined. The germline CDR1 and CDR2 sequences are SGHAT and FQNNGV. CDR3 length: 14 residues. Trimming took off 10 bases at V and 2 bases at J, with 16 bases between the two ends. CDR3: CATSPPGITDTQYF. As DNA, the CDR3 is TGTGCCACGTCCCCGCCGGGCATCACAGATACGCAGTATTTT.

CDR3 DNA: TGTGCCAGCGGCCGTTCCTACGAGCAGTACTTC. It encodes CASGRSYEQYF. This chain connects TRBV7-2 to TRBJ2-7; no definite D call. Germline V CDR1 and CDR2: SGHTA, FQGNSA. V was trimmed by 8 bases and J by 1 base, leaving 6 bases between them. This CDR3 contains 11 residues.

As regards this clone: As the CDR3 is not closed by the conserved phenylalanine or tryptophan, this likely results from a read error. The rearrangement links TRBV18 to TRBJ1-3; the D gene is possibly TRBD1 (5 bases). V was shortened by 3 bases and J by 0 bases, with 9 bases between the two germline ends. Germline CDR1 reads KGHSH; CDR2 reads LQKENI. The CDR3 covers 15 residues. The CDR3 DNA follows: TGTGCCAGCTCACCTATCACAGGCTCTGGAAACACCATATATGTT. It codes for CASSPITGSGNTIYV.

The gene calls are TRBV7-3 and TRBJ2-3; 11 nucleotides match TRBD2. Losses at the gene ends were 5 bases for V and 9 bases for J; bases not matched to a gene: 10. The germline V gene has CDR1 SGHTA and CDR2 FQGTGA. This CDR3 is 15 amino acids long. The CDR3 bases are TGTGCCAGCAGCCCCATGGTACTAGCGGGGGCCACGCAGTATTTT. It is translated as CASSPMVLAGATQYF.